Detailed here is one T cell receptor (beta chain). The data were produced by immunoSEQ multiplex PCR, yet TCRdb's version contains in-frame clones alone and is incomplete. This table holds around 75,000 clones, 88% found once. The data belong to a study of blood T cell repertoires in COVID-19. Germline assignment: CDR1 MNHEY and CDR2 SVGAGI. Trimming stripped 0 bases from V and 5 bases from J, with 7 bases between. The CDR3 is 13 residues long. V and J are TRBV6-5 and TRBJ1-2; D perhaps matches TRBD1 (5 bases). This clonotype originated in a human donor in a cohort sampled during active COVID-19. The sequenced sample was peripheral blood. The CDR3 DNA reads TGTGCCAGCAGTTACTCGACAGCTTATGGCTACACCTTC. Residues: CASSYSTAYGYTF.